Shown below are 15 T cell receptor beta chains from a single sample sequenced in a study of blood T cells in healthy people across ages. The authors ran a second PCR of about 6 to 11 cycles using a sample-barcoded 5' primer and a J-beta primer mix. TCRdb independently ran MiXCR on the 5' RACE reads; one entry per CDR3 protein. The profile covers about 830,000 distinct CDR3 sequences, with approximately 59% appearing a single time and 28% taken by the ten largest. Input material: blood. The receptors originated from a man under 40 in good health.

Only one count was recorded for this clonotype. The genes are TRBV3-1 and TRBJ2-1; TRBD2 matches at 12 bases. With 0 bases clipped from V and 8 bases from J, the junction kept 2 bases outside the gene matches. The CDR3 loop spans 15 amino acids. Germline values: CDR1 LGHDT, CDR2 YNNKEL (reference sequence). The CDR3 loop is CASSQELAGGDEQFF. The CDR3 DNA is TGTGCCAGCAGCCAAGAACTAGCGGGGGGTGATGAGCAGTTCTTC.

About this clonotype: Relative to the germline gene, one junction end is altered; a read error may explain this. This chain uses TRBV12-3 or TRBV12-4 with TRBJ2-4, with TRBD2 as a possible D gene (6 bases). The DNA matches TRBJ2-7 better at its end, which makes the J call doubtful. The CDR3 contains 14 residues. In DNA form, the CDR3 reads TGTGCCAGCAATTTAGGAGGGAACTTCTGCGAGCAGTACTTC. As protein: CASNLGGNFCEQYF.

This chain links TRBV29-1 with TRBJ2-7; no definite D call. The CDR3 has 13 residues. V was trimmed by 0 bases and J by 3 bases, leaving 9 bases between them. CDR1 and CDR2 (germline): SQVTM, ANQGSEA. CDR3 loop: CSVEDEQNYEQYF. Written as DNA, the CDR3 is TGCAGCGTTGAAGACGAGCAGAACTACGAGCAGTACTTC.

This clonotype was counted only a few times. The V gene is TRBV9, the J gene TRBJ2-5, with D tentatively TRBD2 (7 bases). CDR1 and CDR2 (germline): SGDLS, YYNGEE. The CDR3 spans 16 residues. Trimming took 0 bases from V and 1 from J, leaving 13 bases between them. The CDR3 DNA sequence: TGTGCCAGCAGCGTAGCGGGGGGCAGCCCCCAAGAGACCCAGTACTTC. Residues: CASSVAGGSPQETQYF.

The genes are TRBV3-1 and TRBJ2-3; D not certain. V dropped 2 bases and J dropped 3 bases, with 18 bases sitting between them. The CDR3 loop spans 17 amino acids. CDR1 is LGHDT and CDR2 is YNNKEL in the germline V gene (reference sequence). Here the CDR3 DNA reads TGTGCCAGCAGCCAATTGAGTCCTAATCCTCCAACAGATACGCAGTATTTT. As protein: CASSQLSPNPPTDTQYF.

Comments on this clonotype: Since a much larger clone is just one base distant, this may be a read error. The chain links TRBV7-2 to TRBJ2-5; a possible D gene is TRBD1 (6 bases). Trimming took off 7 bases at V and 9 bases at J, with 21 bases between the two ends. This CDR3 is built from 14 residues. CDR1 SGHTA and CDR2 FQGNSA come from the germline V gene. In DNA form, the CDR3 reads TGTGCCAGCACCCCGGAAAGGGGGTACGAGGCCCAGTACTTC. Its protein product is CASTPERGYEAQYF.

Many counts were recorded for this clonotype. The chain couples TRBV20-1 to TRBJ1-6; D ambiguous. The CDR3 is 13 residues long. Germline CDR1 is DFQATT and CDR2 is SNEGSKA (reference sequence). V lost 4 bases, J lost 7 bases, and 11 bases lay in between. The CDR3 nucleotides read TGCAGTGCTATTCCGGACGGAAATTCACCCCTCCACTTT. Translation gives CSAIPDGNSPLHF.

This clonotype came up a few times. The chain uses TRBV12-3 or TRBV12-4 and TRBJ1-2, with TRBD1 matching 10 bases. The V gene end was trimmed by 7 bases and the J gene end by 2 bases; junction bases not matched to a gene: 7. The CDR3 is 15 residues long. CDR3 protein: CASTGQGVFNYGYTF. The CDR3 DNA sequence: TGTGCCAGCACCGGACAGGGGGTCTTCAACTATGGCTACACCTTC.

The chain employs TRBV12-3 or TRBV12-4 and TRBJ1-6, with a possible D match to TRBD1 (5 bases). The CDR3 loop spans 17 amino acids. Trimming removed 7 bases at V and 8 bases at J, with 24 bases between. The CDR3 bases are TGTGCCAGCACTCTCTTGGCCTTAGAGACGGGGGATTCACCCCTCCACTTT. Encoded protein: CASTLLALETGDSPLHF.

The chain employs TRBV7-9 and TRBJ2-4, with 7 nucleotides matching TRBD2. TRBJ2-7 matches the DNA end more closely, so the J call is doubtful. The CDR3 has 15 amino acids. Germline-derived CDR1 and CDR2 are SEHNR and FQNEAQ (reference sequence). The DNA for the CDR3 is TGTGCCAGCAGCTTAGCAGGACCAGGGAGGGACGAGCAGTACTTC. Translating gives CASSLAGPGRDEQYF.

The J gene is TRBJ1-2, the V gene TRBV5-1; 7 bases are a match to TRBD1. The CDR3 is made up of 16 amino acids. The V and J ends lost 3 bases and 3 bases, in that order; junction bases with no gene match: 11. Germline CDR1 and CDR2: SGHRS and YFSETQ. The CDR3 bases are TGCGCCAGCAGCTCGCTGATGATTACAGGGGACTATGGCTACACCTTC. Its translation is CASSSLMITGDYGYTF.

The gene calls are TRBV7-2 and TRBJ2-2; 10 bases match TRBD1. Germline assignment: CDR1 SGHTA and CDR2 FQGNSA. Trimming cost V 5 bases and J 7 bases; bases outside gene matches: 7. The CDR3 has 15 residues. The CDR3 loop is CASSVRQGAGGELFF. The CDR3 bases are TGTGCCAGCAGCGTCCGACAGGGGGCGGGCGGGGAGCTGTTTTTT.

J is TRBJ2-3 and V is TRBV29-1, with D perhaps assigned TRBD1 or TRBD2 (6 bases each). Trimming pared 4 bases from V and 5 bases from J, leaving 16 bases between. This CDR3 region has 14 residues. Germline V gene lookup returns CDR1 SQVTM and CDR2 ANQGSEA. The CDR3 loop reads CSVVGPRGGDTQYF. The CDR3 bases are TGCAGCGTTGTTGGGCCCAGGGGAGGAGATACGCAGTATTTT.

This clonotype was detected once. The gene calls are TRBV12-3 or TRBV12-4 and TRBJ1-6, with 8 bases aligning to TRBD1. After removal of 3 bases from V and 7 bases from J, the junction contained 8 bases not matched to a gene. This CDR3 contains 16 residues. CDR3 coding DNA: TGTGCCAGCAGTTTTTCAGGGGGCGCGAGGAATTCACCCCTCCACTTT. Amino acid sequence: CASSFSGGARNSPLHF.

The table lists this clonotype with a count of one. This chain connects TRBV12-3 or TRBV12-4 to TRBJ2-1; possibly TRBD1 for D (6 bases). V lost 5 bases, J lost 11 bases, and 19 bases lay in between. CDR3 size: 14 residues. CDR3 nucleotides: TGTGCCAGCAGTCTCACCCCGGATGGGACAAAGCAGTTCTTC. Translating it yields CASSLTPDGTKQFF.